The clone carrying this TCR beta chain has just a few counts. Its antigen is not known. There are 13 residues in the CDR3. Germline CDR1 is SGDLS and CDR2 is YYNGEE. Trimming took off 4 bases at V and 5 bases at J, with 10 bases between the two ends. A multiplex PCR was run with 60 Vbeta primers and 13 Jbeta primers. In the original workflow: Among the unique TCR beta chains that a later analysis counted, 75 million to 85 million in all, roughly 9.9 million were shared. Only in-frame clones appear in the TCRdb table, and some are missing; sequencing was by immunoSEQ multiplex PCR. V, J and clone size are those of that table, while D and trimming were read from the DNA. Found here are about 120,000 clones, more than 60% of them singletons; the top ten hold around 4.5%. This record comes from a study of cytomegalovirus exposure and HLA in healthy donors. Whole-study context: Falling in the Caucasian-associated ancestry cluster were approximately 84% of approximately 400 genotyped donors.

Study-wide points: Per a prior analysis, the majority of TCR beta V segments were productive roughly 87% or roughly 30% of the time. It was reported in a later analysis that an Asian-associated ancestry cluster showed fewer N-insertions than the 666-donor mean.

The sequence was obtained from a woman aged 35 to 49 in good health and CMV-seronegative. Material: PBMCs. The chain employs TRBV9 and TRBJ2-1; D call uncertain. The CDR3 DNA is TGTGCCAGCAGCTCCTCAGTGCACAATGAGCAGTTCTTC. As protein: CASSSSVHNEQFF. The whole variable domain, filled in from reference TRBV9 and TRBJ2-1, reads DSGVTQTPKHLITATGQRVTLRCSPRSGDLSVYWYQQSLDQGLQFLIQYYNGEERAKGNILERFSAQQFPDLHSELNLSSLELGDSALYFCASSSSVHNEQFFGPGTRLTVL.